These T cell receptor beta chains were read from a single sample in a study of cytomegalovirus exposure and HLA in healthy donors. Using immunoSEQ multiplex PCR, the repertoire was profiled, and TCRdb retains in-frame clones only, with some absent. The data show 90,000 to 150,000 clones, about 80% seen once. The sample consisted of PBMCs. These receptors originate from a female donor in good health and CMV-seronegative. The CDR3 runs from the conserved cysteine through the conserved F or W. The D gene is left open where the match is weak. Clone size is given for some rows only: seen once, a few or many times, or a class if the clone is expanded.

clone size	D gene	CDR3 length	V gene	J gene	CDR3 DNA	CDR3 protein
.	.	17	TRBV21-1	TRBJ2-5	TGTGCCAGCAGCAAAGTGAAGGGCAGGGTGTATCGAGAGACCCAGTACTTC	CASSKVKGRVYRETQYF
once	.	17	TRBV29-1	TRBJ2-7	TGCAGCGTTGCAACCGTTGGGGGGGCAATCGGTTCCTACGAGCAGTACTTC	CSVATVGGAIGSYEQYF
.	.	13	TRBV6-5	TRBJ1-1	TGTGCCAGCAGCCAAGACAAGAACATTGAAGCTTTCTTT	CASSQDKNIEAFF
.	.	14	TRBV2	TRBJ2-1	TGTGCCAGCAGTGGCTGGACAGCAAACAATGAGCAGTTCTTC	CASSGWTANNEQFF
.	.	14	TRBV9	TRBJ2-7	TGTGCCAGCAGCGTAGGGGGAGTCTCCTACGAGCAGTACTTC	CASSVGGVSYEQYF
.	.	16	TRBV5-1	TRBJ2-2	TGCGCCAGCAGCTTGGTTGGAGACTTTGGCACCGGGGAGCTGTTTTTT	CASSLVGDFGTGELFF
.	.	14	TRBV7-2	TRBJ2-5	TGTGCCAGCAGCTTAGGAGCTTCCCCAGAGACCCAGTACTTC	CASSLGASPETQYF
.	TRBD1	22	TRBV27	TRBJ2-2	TGTGCCAGCAGTTTATTGAGGGCCGCGACAGGGGGTCTGCCGGCGAACACCGGGGAGCTGTTTTTT	CASSLLRAATGGLPANTGELFF
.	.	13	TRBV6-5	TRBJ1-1	TGTGCCAGCACCAAGAGCAATTCCGCTGAAGCTTTCTTT	CASTKSNSAEAFF
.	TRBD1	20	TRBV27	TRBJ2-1	TGTGCCAGCAGTTTATCCCGGGACAGAGGGGAGTTTTACTCCTACAATGAGCAGTTCTTC	CASSLSRDRGEFYSYNEQFF
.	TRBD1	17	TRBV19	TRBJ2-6	TGTGCCAGTATCCGGACAGGCTCCCCCTCTGGGGCCAACGTCCTGACTTTC	CASIRTGSPSGANVLTF
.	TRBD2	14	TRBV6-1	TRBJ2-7	TGTGCCAGCAGTGCGGAGGGACTAGCCTACGAGCAGTACTTC	CASSAEGLAYEQYF
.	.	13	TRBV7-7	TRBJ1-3	TGTGCTAGCAGCTTAGCCCCGGGAAACACCATATATTTT	CASSLAPGNTIYF
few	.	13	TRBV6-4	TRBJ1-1	TGTGCCACCCCGACAGAAATGAACACTGAAGCTTTCTTT	CATPTEMNTEAFF
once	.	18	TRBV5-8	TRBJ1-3	TGTGCCAGCGCCGAGAAGAGAGGGAATCAACTACCTGGAAACACCATATATTTT	CASAEKRGNQLPGNTIYF
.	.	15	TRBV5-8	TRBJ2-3	TGTGCCAGCAGCCCGGAGGGGCGGGGCACAGATACGCAGTATTTT	CASSPEGRGTDTQYF